Below, one T cell receptor beta chain is given with its context. TCRdb independently ran MiXCR on the RT-PCR reads; one entry per CDR3 protein. In the table there are about 700,000 distinct CDR3 sequences, around 14% of which are singletons. Germline CDR1 and CDR2: SGHKS and YYEKEE (reference sequence). The CDR3 runs 15 residues. The trim removed 2 bases at V and 5 bases at J, leaving 7 bases unmatched. The V gene is TRBV5-5, the J gene TRBJ2-1; 7 positions match TRBD2. This receptor was obtained from a female donor in good health, serving as a healthy control. Sequenced: memory CD4+ T cells from blood. In DNA form, the CDR3 reads TGTGCCAGCAGCTTTCATTGGGGGGGAAACAATGAGCAGTTCTTC. Protein sequence: CASSFHWGGNNEQFF. The entire variable domain, with the rest obtained from reference TRBV5-5 and TRBJ2-1, is as follows: DAGVTQSPTHLIKTRGQQVTLRCSPISGHKSVSWYQQVLGQGPQFIFQYYEKEERGRGNFPDRFSARQFPNYSSELNVNALLLGDSALYLCASSFHWGGNNEQFFGPGTRLTVL.